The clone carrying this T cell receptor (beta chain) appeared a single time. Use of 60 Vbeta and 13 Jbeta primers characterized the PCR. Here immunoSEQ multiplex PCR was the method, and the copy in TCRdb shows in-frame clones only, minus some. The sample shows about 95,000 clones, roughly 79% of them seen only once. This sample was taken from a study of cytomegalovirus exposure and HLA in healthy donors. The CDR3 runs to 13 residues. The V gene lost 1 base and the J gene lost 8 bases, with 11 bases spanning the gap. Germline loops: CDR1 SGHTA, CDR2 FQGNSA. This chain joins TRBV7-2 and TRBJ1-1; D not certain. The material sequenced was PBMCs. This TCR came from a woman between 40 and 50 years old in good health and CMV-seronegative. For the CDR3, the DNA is TGTGCCAGCAGCTTAGATGCGGGTATGGAAGCTTTCTTT. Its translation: CASSLDAGMEAFF.